Below, 25 T cell receptor beta chains from the same sample are listed, as sequenced in a study of T cell responses to AZD1222 COVID-19 vaccine. Assay: immunoSEQ multiplex PCR; the TCRdb copy retains only in-frame clones and omits some. Here the sample spans roughly 120,000 clones, about 80% being singletons. Sequencing was performed on peripheral blood, taken on day 0 of AZD1222 vaccination. All receptors derive from an adult in good health.

The chain is built from TRBV7-2 and TRBJ2-5, with TRBD2 matching 7 bases. V lost 3 bases to trimming and J lost 4 bases; unmatched junction nucleotides: 8. Looked up from germline, CDR1 is SGHTA and CDR2 is FQGNSA. This CDR3 has 15 residues. As DNA, the CDR3 is TGTGCCAGCAGCTTTGCTGGGACGGGGGGAGAGACCCAGTACTTC. Protein sequence: CASSFAGTGGETQYF.

This chain uses TRBV19 with TRBJ2-7; 11 nucleotides match TRBD2. From germline, CDR1 is LNHDA and CDR2 SQIVND (reference sequence). This CDR3 comprises 17 residues. V shed 6 bases and J 2 bases; nucleotides not matched to a gene: 12. CDR3 nucleotides: TGTGCCAGTAGCCTGCCCCTCGGGACTAGCGGAACCTACGAGCAGTACTTC. Its translation: CASSLPLGTSGTYEQYF.

The chain couples TRBV20-1 to TRBJ2-5; 7 nucleotides line up with TRBD1. The CDR3 is made up of 11 amino acids. CDR1 DFQATT and CDR2 SNEGSKA come from the germline V gene (reference sequence). The junction had 1 base not matched to a gene; V was cut back by 5 bases and J by 4 bases. CDR3 loop: CSAYRGETQYF. The CDR3 region has the DNA TGCAGTGCTTACAGGGGAGAGACCCAGTACTTC.

V is TRBV6-5 and J is TRBJ2-4, with 7 bases fitting TRBD1. Looked up from germline, CDR1 is MNHEY and CDR2 is SVGAGI. J was trimmed by 9 bases and V by 7 bases; bases with no gene match: 9. This CDR3 is 13 amino acids long. CDR3 sequence reads: CASMSGDSPIQYF. DNA of the CDR3: TGTGCCAGCATGTCCGGGGACAGTCCCATTCAGTACTTC.

Within the sample, this clone is medium-sized. The CDR3 is CASSPGGGGQPQHF. CDR3 coding DNA: TGTGCCAGTAGCCCAGGCGGGGGCGGTCAGCCCCAGCATTTT. The chain links TRBV19 to TRBJ1-5, with TRBD1 as a possible D gene (6 bases). Germline V gene lookup returns CDR1 LNHDA and CDR2 SQIVND (reference sequence). The CDR3 contains 14 residues. Deletions cut 6 bases from V and 6 bases from J, with 15 bases between.

This chain connects TRBV24-1 to TRBJ1-1; 8 bases are shared with TRBD1. Germline V lookup: CDR1 KGHDR, CDR2 SFDVKD. The junction had 4 bases not matched to a gene; V was cut back by 5 bases and J by 6 bases. This CDR3 has 13 residues. The CDR3 DNA reads TGTGCCACCAGTGTACGGGACAGGTCTGAAGCTTTCTTT. Encoded protein: CATSVRDRSEAFF.

The chain combines TRBV9 with TRBJ1-5; D perhaps matches TRBD1 (5 bases). Trimming removed 4 bases from V and 9 bases from J, with 17 bases in between. The germline gives CDR1 SGDLS, CDR2 YYNGEE. This CDR3 has 14 residues. CDR3 loop: CASSLGDYKWPQHF. CDR3 nucleotide sequence: TGTGCCAGCAGCTTGGGGGACTACAAATGGCCCCAGCATTTT.

The V and J genes are TRBV3-1 (or the pseudogene TRBV3-2) and TRBJ2-7; tentative D call: TRBD2 (5 bases). This CDR3 spans 13 amino acids. V gave up 2 bases and J gave up 7 bases, with 12 bases separating them. Germline V gene data show CDR1 as LGHDT and CDR2 as YNNKEL (reference sequence). The DNA of the CDR3 is TGTGCCAGCAGCCAAACCCGACCGGGGGAGCAGTACTTC. It encodes CASSQTRPGEQYF.

The chain combines TRBV5-4 with TRBJ2-7; TRBD1 agrees at 9 bases. Unmatched junction bases numbered 7, after V lost 4 bases and J lost 2 bases. The CDR3 runs to 15 residues. Germline lookup yields CDR1 SGHNT and CDR2 YYREEE (reference sequence). CDR3 nucleotide sequence: TGTGCCAGCAGCCCCGGACAGGGGCAGGCCTACGAGCAGTACTTC. Its translation is CASSPGQGQAYEQYF.

The rearrangement joins TRBV4-1 to TRBJ2-1; the match to TRBD2 covers 12 bases. The V gene's germline CDR1 is MGHRA and CDR2 YSYEKL. After removal of 4 bases from V and 4 bases from J, the junction contained 2 bases not matched to a gene. The CDR3 loop spans 15 amino acids. Here the CDR3 reads CASSPGLAGYNEQFF. In nucleotides, the CDR3 is TGCGCCAGCAGCCCGGGACTAGCGGGTTACAATGAGCAGTTCTTC.

The chain has TRBV10-3 and TRBJ1-2; D unclear. The germline V gene has CDR1 ENHRY and CDR2 SYGVKD. V lost 3 bases and J lost 5, with 16 bases in between. This CDR3 comprises 15 residues. The CDR3 nucleotides are TGTGCCATCAGTGACCAGGCCGAGGGTCTATATGGCTACACCTTC. It yields the protein CAISDQAEGLYGYTF.

This chain joins TRBV6-1 and TRBJ2-1, with 7 bases that match TRBD2. V shed 6 bases and J 8 bases; nucleotides not matched to a gene: 4. CDR1 MNHNS and CDR2 SASEGT come from the germline V gene. The CDR3 runs to 12 residues. CDR3 residues: CASRTAGDEQFF. CDR3 sequence (DNA): TGTGCCAGCAGAACCGCGGGGGATGAGCAGTTCTTC.

This chain uses TRBV24-1 with TRBJ2-3; a possible D gene is TRBD1 (6 bases). This CDR3 is built from 14 residues. In germline, CDR1 is KGHDR, CDR2 SFDVKD. V was cut by 7 bases and J by 2 bases, with 12 bases left in between. DNA for the CDR3: TGTGCCACCAGGCCAGGGGTAGACACAGATACGCAGTATTTT. Translating gives CATRPGVDTDTQYF.

The V gene is TRBV29-1, the J gene TRBJ2-7; TRBD1 aligns across 9 bases. The V segment lost 6 bases and the J segment 6 bases; nucleotides outside the gene matches: 3. Germline CDR1 reads SQVTM; CDR2 reads ANQGSEA. CDR3 length equals 11 residues. CDR3 nucleotide sequence: TGCAGCGTGGGGACAGGGAGCGAGCAGTACTTC. It yields the protein CSVGTGSEQYF.

This clone appeared a single time. The CDR3 sequence: CASSSTGNSYNEQFF. CDR3 DNA sequence: TGTGCCAGCAGCTCAACAGGCAACTCCTACAATGAGCAGTTCTTC. The gene calls are TRBV11-3 and TRBJ2-1, with a tentative D call TRBD1 (5 bases). The V end lost 4 bases, the J end lost 0 bases, and 10 bases lay between the germline ends. The CDR3 runs 15 residues. Germline V gene data show CDR1 as SGHNT and CDR2 as YENEEA. Using reference TRBV11-3 and TRBJ2-1 for the parts outside the CDR3, the full variable domain is EAGVVQSPRYKIIEKKQPVAFWCNPISGHNTLYWYLQNLGQGPELLIRYENEEAVDDSQLPKDRFSAERLKGVDSTLKIQPAELGDSAVYLCASSSTGNSYNEQFFGPGTRLTVL.

The CDR3 bases are TGTGCCAGCAGTCCGGGACCGAGTAACTATGGCTACACCTTC. Protein sequence: CASSPGPSNYGYTF. The chain couples TRBV28 to TRBJ1-2; TRBD1 might be the D (5 bases). The V end lost 5 bases, the J end lost 1 base, and 11 bases lay between the germline ends. The CDR3 is 14 residues long. Germline CDR1 reads MDHEN; CDR2 reads SYDVKM.

The CDR3 is CASSSGQGAGAEAFF. For the CDR3, the DNA is TGTGCCAGCAGTTCGGGACAGGGGGCAGGGGCTGAAGCTTTCTTT. The rearrangement joins TRBV28 to TRBJ1-1; 12 nucleotides match TRBD1. This CDR3 is built from 15 residues. Germline V gene lookup returns CDR1 MDHEN and CDR2 SYDVKM. Trimming cost V 4 bases and J 6 bases; bases outside gene matches: 6. Full variable domain (rest looked up from reference TRBV28 and TRBJ1-1): DVKVTQSSRYLVKRTGEKVFLECVQDMDHENMFWYRQDPGLGLRLIYFSYDVKMKEKGDIPEGYSVSREKKERFSLILESASTNQTSMYLCASSSGQGAGAEAFFGQGTRLTVV.

The gene calls are TRBV28 and TRBJ1-5, with 8 bases fitting TRBD1. The germline V gene has CDR1 MDHEN and CDR2 SYDVKM. Germline trimming cut 2 bases from V and 0 bases from J; bases unmatched to any gene: 3. CDR3 size: 16 residues. The CDR3 sequence is CASSLDRGYSNQPQHF. The CDR3 DNA sequence: TGTGCCAGCAGTTTAGACAGGGGATATAGCAATCAGCCCCAGCATTTT.

The rearrangement links TRBV7-2 to TRBJ2-3, with TRBD2 as a possible D gene (5 bases). This CDR3 contains 14 residues. V was trimmed by 5 bases and J by 6 bases, leaving 15 bases between them. Germline V lookup: CDR1 SGHTA, CDR2 FQGNSA. CDR3 protein: CASSVTTITDTQYF. Here the CDR3 DNA reads TGTGCCAGCAGCGTAACGACTATCACGGATACGCAGTATTTT.

Written as DNA, the CDR3 is TGTGCCAGCAGTACCCCAGCCTCGGGTACTTCCTACGAGCAGTACTTC. It codes for CASSTPASGTSYEQYF. V usage is TRBV28 and J usage is TRBJ2-7; no clear D gene. The CDR3 has 16 residues. V was clipped by 5 bases and J by 1 base, with 18 bases between them. Per the germline V gene, CDR1 is MDHEN and CDR2 is SYDVKM.

The genes are TRBV7-9 and TRBJ2-1, with D possibly being TRBD1 or TRBD2 (6 bases each). The length of the CDR3 is 14 residues. The germline CDR1 and CDR2 sequences are SEHNR and FQNEAQ (reference sequence). The V end lost 5 bases, the J end lost 10 bases, and 18 bases lay between the germline ends. The CDR3 here is CASSETGATGEQFF. The DNA of the CDR3 is TGTGCCAGCAGCGAAACGGGAGCCACAGGGGAGCAGTTCTTC. Full variable domain (missing parts from reference TRBV7-9 and TRBJ2-1): DTGVSQNPRHKITKRGQNVTFRCDPISEHNRLYWYRQTLGQGPEFLTYFQNEAQLEKSRLLSDRFSAERPKGSFSTLEIQRTEQGDSAMYLCASSETGATGEQFFGPGTRLTVL.

This sequence joins TRBV4-3 and TRBJ2-7, with 10 bases identical to TRBD1. V dropped 4 bases and J dropped 1; count of bases not matched to a gene: 1. The CDR3 runs 14 residues. Germline CDR1 LGHNA, CDR2 YSLEER. The CDR3 is CASSRDRGSYEQYF. The DNA of the CDR3 is TGCGCCAGCAGCCGGGACAGGGGATCCTACGAGCAGTACTTC.

The J gene is TRBJ1-6, the V gene TRBV3-1 (or the pseudogene TRBV3-2); D gene unclear. The CDR3 has 14 residues. V lost 1 base and J lost 10, with 11 bases in between. Looked up from germline, CDR1 is LGHDT and CDR2 is YNNKEL (reference sequence). The CDR3 nucleotides read TGTGCCAGCAGCCAAGTAAGTCTCGGATCACCCCTCCACTTT. It is translated as CASSQVSLGSPLHF.

The rearrangement links TRBV28 to TRBJ1-4; 7 nucleotides align to TRBD1. The V and J ends lost 3 bases and 7 bases, in that order; junction bases with no gene match: 8. In germline, CDR1 is MDHEN, CDR2 SYDVKM. The CDR3 loop spans 15 amino acids. CDR3 loop: CASSFLDRESEKLFF. In DNA, the CDR3 is TGTGCCAGCAGTTTTCTCGACAGGGAAAGTGAAAAACTGTTTTTT.

This clone was seen a few times. The chain combines TRBV5-4 with TRBJ1-1; the D gene is possibly TRBD1 (5 bases). This CDR3 is built from 15 residues. The V end was cut by 0 bases, the J end by 1 base, with 10 bases between. Germline V gives CDR1 SGHNT, CDR2 YYREEE (reference sequence). The CDR3 loop reads CASSLEGARNTEAFF. The DNA for the CDR3 is TGTGCCAGCAGCTTGGAAGGGGCCCGGAACACTGAAGCTTTCTTT.